This T cell receptor beta chain was profiled in a study of blood T cell repertoires in COVID-19. Study overall: The samples span acute and convalescent COVID-19 from the United States, Italy and Spain. T cells, B-cell-depleted T cells, or PBMCs supplied cDNA or gDNA.

Libraries were prepared by immunoSEQ multiplex PCR; TCRdb keeps only in-frame clonotypes and omits some of them. The sample shows fewer than 250,000 clones, around four fifths of them seen only once. V was trimmed by 3 bases and J by 5 bases, leaving 9 bases between them. The CDR3 has 13 residues. The germline gives CDR1 MDHEN, CDR2 SYDVKM. The receptor was isolated from a woman between 50 and 59 years old with acute or convalescent COVID-19. The sequenced sample consisted of peripheral blood. The V and J genes are TRBV28 and TRBJ2-3; D is uncertain. CDR3 sequence: CASSFERGDTQYF. The CDR3 nucleotides read TGTGCCAGCAGTTTTGAGAGAGGAGATACGCAGTATTTT.